A single sample gave rise to the 15 T cell receptor beta chains below, sequenced in a study of beta chain features in type 1 diabetes. The authors reverse transcribed all of the isolated RNA, so sequencing captured expressed TCRB transcripts. TCRdb keeps only in-frame clones here, not all; method: immunoSEQ multiplex PCR. The repertoire holds about 290,000 clones, with 8% as singletons. Sequencing was done on a sample of central memory CD4+ T cells from blood. These receptors were obtained from a woman between 18 and 29 years old in good health.

This clone was picked up many times. Other DNA variants within this sample encode the same CDR3. CDR3 amino acids: CASRKAGGLTGELFF. CDR3 in DNA: TGTGCCAGCAGAAAAGCGGGGGGTCTCACCGGGGAGCTGTTTTTT. This chain uses TRBV7-9 with TRBJ2-2, with 9 bases aligning to TRBD2. With V trimmed by 6 bases and J by 4 bases, 6 bases remained unmatched. Germline V gene data show CDR1 as SEHNR and CDR2 as FQNEAQ (reference sequence). The CDR3 contains 15 residues. Combining the CDR3 with reference TRBV7-9 and TRBJ2-2 gives the whole variable domain DTGVSQNPRHKITKRGQNVTFRCDPISEHNRLYWYRQTLGQGPEFLTYFQNEAQLEKSRLLSDRFSAERPKGSFSTLEIQRTEQGDSAMYLCASRKAGGLTGELFFGEGSRLTVL.

The CDR3 spells CASSVGPSGNQETQYF. CDR3 sequence (DNA): TGTGCCAGCAGCGTAGGCCCGAGTGGGAACCAAGAGACCCAGTACTTC. V and J are TRBV9 and TRBJ2-5; D gene uncertain. This CDR3 has 16 residues. Trimming shortened V by 0 bases and J by 0 bases, and 12 bases separated the two germline ends. CDR1 and CDR2 from the germline V gene are SGDLS and YYNGEE.

The chain employs TRBV18 and TRBJ2-7, with 11 positions matching TRBD2. The CDR3 covers 17 residues. The V gene end was trimmed by 4 bases and the J gene end by 5 bases; junction bases not matched to a gene: 13. Looked up from germline, CDR1 is KGHSH and CDR2 is LQKENI. For the CDR3, the DNA is TGTGCCAGCTCACTTCAGCTTGGGACTAGCGGTTCCAACGAGCAGTACTTC. It codes for CASSLQLGTSGSNEQYF. Based on the CDR3 plus reference TRBV18 and TRBJ2-7, the full variable domain is NAGVMQNPRHLVRRRGQEARLRCSPMKGHSHVYWYRQLPEEGLKFMVYLQKENIIDESGMPKERFSAEFPKEGPSILRIQQVVRGDSAAYFCASSLQLGTSGSNEQYFGPGTRLTVT.

This clone was seen ten or more times. The gene calls are TRBV5-4 and TRBJ1-2; the match to TRBD1 covers 8 bases. The CDR3 sequence is 13 residues long. CDR1 and CDR2 (germline): SGHNT, YYREEE (reference sequence). Trimming removed 5 bases from V and 8 bases from J; junction bases left unmatched: 8. CDR3 nucleotides: TGTGCCAGCAGACCGGGACAGGCGTACGGCTACACCTTC. Its protein is CASRPGQAYGYTF.

This clone was recorded at least ten times. The rearrangement uses TRBV21-1 and TRBJ2-4; the D call TRBD1 from the table was never checked on the DNA. TRBV21-1 is annotated as a pseudogene. The CDR3 contains 15 residues. The CDR3, as DNA: TGTGCCAGCAGTAGGCAGGGGCATGCCAAAAACATTCAGTACTTC. Its translation: CASSRQGHAKNIQYF.

This sequence joins TRBV2 and TRBJ2-2; D is ambiguous. Germline V gives CDR1 SNHLY, CDR2 FYNNEI. V lost 6 bases and J 0 bases, leaving 5 bases between the germline ends. The CDR3 covers 13 residues. Here the CDR3 reads CASRYANTGELFF. For the CDR3, the DNA is TGTGCCAGCAGATACGCGAACACCGGGGAGCTGTTTTTT.

This clone occurred many times. The V gene is TRBV7-2, the J gene TRBJ1-2, with D perhaps matching TRBD1 (5 bases). With 5 bases removed from V and 7 bases from J, the gap between germline ends came to 14 bases. The CDR3 extends over 13 amino acids. CDR1 is SGHTA, CDR2 FQGNSA, per germline. The CDR3 DNA is TGTGCCAGCAGCCCACGGGGACCTATTGGCTACACCTTC. It is translated as CASSPRGPIGYTF.

The chain links TRBV28 to TRBJ1-2, with D hard to call. V was pared by 3 bases and J by 0 bases, with 8 bases between. There are 14 residues in the CDR3. Germline-derived CDR1 and CDR2 are MDHEN and SYDVKM. The chain's CDR3 is CASSLHGANYGYTF. The CDR3 DNA reads as TGTGCCAGCAGTTTGCACGGAGCTAACTATGGCTACACCTTC.

This chain joins TRBV11-2 and TRBJ2-5, with 7 bases aligning to TRBD1. Germline V gene sequence: CDR1 SGHAT, CDR2 FQNNGV. The V segment lost 1 base and the J segment 1 base; nucleotides outside the gene matches: 9. The CDR3 has 17 residues. The CDR3 is CASSLGPVGTAQETQYF. Written as DNA, the CDR3 is TGTGCCAGCAGCTTAGGCCCAGTCGGGACAGCCCAAGAGACCCAGTACTTC.

This clone has a handful of counts. V is TRBV2 and J is TRBJ1-1; D is perhaps TRBD1 (5 bases). Germline V gene lookup returns CDR1 SNHLY and CDR2 FYNNEI. Trimming took off 5 bases at V and 4 bases at J, with 14 bases between the two ends. The CDR3 is 14 residues long. The CDR3 sequence is CASSMRRGSTEAFF. As DNA, the CDR3 is TGTGCCAGCAGTATGCGGAGGGGTAGCACTGAAGCTTTCTTT.

This clone was seen a few times. This chain connects TRBV4-2 to TRBJ1-2; D gene ambiguous. Germline CDR1 is LGHNA and CDR2 is YNFKEQ. The CDR3 sequence is 13 residues long. The V end was cut by 2 bases, the J end by 4 bases, with 8 bases between. The CDR3 DNA follows: TGTGCCAGCAGCCAATGGGAAGGCTATGGCTACACCTTC. Its protein is CASSQWEGYGYTF.

This clone came up many times. The CDR3 loop is CASSQPPLEDEQYV. The DNA for the CDR3 is TGTGCCAGCAGCCAACCACCGCTCGAGGACGAGCAGTACGTC. This rearrangement joins TRBV7-9 to TRBJ2-7; no definite D call. V lost 5 bases, J lost 5 bases, and 16 bases lay in between. The CDR3 loop spans 14 amino acids. Germline V gene sequence: CDR1 SEHNR, CDR2 FQNEAQ (reference sequence).

V gene TRBV7-2 combines with J gene TRBJ2-1, with 7 nucleotides matching TRBD2. The CDR3 is 13 residues long. Germline-derived CDR1 and CDR2 are SGHTA and FQGNSA. The junction had 5 bases not matched to a gene; V was cut back by 5 bases and J by 7 bases. CDR3 protein: CASSPLGGNEQFF. The CDR3 nucleotides read TGTGCCAGCAGCCCATTGGGGGGGAATGAGCAGTTCTTC.

The sample holds a few counts of this clone. The rearrangement joins TRBV23-1 to TRBJ1-5, with TRBD1 matching over 7 bases. TRBV23-1 is an ORF, and what it does is uncertain. The V and J ends lost 0 bases and 1 base, in that order; junction bases with no gene match: 6. This CDR3 comprises 17 residues. Here the CDR3 reads CASSQSEGQSSNQPQHF. CDR3 sequence (DNA): TGCGCCAGCAGTCAATCGGAGGGACAGTCCAGCAATCAGCCCCAGCATTTT.

The chain couples TRBV19 to TRBJ2-3, with 9 bases that match TRBD2. This CDR3 has 15 residues. Germline-derived CDR1 and CDR2 are LNHDA and SQIVND (reference sequence). The trim removed 5 bases at V and 5 bases at J, leaving 8 bases unmatched. For the CDR3, the DNA is TGTGCCAGTAGTTTAGCGGGAGTAGGTGGAGATACGCAGTATTTT. Translated: CASSLAGVGGDTQYF.